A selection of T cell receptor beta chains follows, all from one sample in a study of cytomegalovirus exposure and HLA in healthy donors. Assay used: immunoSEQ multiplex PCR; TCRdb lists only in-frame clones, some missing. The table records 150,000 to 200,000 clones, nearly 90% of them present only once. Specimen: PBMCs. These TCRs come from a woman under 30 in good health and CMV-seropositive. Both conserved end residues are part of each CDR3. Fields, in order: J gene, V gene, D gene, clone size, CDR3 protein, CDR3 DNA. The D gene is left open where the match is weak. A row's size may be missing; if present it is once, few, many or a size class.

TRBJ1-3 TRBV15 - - CATSRDTASSGNTIYF TGTGCCACCAGCAGAGACACAGCCTCCTCTGGAAACACCATATATTTT
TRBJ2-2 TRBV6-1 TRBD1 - CASSEATTGEITGELFF TGTGCCAGCAGTGAAGCCACGACAGGGGAAATCACCGGGGAGCTGTTTTTT
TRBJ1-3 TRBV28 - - CASSSLGGASGNTIYF TGTGCCAGCAGTTCATTAGGGGGAGCCTCTGGAAACACCATATATTTT
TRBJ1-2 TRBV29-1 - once CSVARGSHYGYTF TGCAGCGTTGCAAGGGGTTCTCACTATGGCTACACCTTC
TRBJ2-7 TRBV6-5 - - CASSYNGGYEQYF TGTGCCAGCAGTTATAACGGCGGCTACGAGCAGTACTTC
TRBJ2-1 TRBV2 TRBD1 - CASSEGWRTGYNEQFF TGTGCCAGCAGTGAAGGGTGGAGGACAGGTTACAATGAGCAGTTCTTC
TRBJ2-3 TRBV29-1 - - CSVGPGLSTDTQYF TGCAGCGTTGGCCCGGGACTCTCCACAGATACGCAGTATTTT
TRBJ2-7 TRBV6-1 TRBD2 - CASGPGLASYEQYF TGTGCCAGTGGGCCGGGACTAGCGTCCTACGAGCAGTACTTC
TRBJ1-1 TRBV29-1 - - CSVEAGNTEAFF TGCAGCGTTGAAGCGGGAAACACTGAAGCTTTCTTT
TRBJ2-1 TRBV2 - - CASKARGSYNEQFF TGTGCCAGCAAAGCCAGGGGCTCCTACAATGAGCAGTTCTTC
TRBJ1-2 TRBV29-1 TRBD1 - CSVEEPWTGGGYTF TGCAGCGTTGAAGAACCCTGGACAGGGGGAGGCTACACCTTC
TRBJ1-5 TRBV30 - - CAWSDLDQPQHF TGTGCCTGGAGTGATCTCGATCAGCCCCAGCATTTT
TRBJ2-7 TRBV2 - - CASSEVLPTVYEQYF TGTGCCAGCAGTGAAGTCCTACCAACCGTCTACGAGCAGTACTTC
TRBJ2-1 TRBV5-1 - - CASRLETYNEQFF TGCGCCAGTCGACTAGAGACCTACAATGAGCAGTTCTTC
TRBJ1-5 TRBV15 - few CATSMMGGQPQHF TGTGCCACCAGCATGATGGGGGGTCAGCCCCAGCATTTT
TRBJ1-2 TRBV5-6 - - CASSLVESGYYGYTF TGTGCCAGCAGCTTGGTTGAGTCGGGGTACTATGGCTACACCTTC
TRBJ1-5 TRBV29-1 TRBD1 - CSVGTGGGQPQHF TGCAGCGTCGGGACAGGGGGTGGTCAGCCCCAGCATTTT
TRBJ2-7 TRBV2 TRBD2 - CASSEWASGSYEQYF TGTGCCAGCAGTGAATGGGCTAGCGGGAGTTACGAGCAGTACTTC
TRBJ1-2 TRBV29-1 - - CSVGRGRAGGYTF TGCAGCGTTGGAAGGGGTAGGGCAGGAGGCTACACCTTC
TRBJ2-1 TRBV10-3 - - CAISESGGGGSTFYEQFF TGTGCCATCAGTGAGTCTGGGGGCGGCGGGAGTACCTTCTATGAGCAGTTCTTC
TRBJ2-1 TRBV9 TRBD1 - CASSVPDRAEQFF TGTGCCAGCAGCGTACCGGACAGGGCGGAGCAGTTCTTC
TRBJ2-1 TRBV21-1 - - CASSKFETSLYNEQFF TGTGCCAGCAGCAAATTCGAGACTAGTCTCTACAATGAGCAGTTCTTC
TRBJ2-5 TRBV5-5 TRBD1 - CASSQQQGEETQYF TGTGCCAGCAGCCAACAACAGGGGGAAGAGACCCAGTACTTC
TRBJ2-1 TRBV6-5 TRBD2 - CASSYSTAGFNEQFF TGTGCCAGCAGTTACTCGACAGCGGGATTCAATGAGCAGTTCTTC
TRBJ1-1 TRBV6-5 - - CASSYTANTEAFF TGTGCCAGCAGTTATACAGCAAACACTGAAGCTTTCTTT
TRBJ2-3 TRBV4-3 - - CASSQDSMPGGDTQYF TGCGCCAGCAGCCAAGATTCGATGCCAGGGGGGGATACGCAGTATTTT
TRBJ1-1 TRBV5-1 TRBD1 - CASSWDRGGDTEAFF TGCGCCAGCAGCTGGGACAGGGGAGGGGACACTGAAGCTTTCTTT
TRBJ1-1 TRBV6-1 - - CASSEALSRNTEAFF TGTGCCAGCAGTGAGGCTCTCTCCCGGAACACTGAAGCTTTCTTT
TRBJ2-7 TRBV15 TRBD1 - CATSRGDRAPYEQYF TGTGCCACCAGCAGAGGGGACAGGGCGCCCTACGAGCAGTACTTC
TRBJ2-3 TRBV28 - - CASTAPGSTDTQYF TGTGCCAGCACTGCTCCGGGGAGCACAGATACGCAGTATTTT